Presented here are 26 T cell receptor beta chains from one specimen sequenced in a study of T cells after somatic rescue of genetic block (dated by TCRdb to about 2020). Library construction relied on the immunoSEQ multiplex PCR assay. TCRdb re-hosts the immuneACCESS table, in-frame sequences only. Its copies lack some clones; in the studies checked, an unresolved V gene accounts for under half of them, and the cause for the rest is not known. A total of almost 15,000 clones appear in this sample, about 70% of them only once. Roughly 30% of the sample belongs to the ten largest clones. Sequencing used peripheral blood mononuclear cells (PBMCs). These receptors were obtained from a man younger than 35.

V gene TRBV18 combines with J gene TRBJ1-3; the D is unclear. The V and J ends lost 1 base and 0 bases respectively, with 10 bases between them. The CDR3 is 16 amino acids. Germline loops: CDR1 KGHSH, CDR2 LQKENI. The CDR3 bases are TGTGCCAGCTCACCACTTATACGGGGCTCTGGAAACACCATATATTTT. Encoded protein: CASSPLIRGSGNTIYF. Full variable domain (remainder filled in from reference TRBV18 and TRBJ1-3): NAGVMQNPRHLVRRRGQEARLRCSPMKGHSHVYWYRQLPEEGLKFMVYLQKENIIDESGMPKERFSAEFPKEGPSILRIQQVVRGDSAAYFCASSPLIRGSGNTIYFGEGSWLTVV.

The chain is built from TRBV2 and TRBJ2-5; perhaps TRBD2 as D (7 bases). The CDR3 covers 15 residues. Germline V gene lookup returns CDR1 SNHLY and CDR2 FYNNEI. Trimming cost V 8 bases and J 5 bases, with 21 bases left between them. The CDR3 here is CASFRAGGPGETQYF. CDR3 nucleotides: TGTGCCAGCTTTCGAGCCGGGGGGCCAGGCGAGACCCAGTACTTC.

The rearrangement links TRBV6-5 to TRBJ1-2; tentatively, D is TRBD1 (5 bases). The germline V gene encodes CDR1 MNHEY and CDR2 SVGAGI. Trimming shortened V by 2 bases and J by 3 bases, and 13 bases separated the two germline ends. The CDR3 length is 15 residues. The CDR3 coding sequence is TGTGCCAGCAGTTACCGGACACTGGGGGACTATGGCTACACCTTC. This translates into CASSYRTLGDYGYTF.

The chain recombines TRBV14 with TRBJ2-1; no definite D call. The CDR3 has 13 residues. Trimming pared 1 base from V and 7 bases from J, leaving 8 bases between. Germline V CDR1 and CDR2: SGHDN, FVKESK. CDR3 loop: CASSQGNLNEQFF. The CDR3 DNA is TGTGCCAGCAGCCAAGGGAACCTTAATGAGCAGTTCTTC.

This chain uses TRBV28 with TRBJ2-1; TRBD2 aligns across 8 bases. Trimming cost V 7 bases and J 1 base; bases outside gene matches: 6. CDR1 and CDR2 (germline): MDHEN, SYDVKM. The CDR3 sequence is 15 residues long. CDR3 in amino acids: CASTVRGRSYNEQFF. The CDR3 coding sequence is TGTGCCAGCACCGTGCGCGGGAGGTCCTACAATGAGCAGTTCTTC.

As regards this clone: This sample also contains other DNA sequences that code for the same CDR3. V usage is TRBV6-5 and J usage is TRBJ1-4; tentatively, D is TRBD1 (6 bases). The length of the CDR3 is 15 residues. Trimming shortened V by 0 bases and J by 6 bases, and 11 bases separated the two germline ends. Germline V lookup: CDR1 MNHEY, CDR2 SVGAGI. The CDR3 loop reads CASSYSTGQHEKLFF. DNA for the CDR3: TGTGCCAGCAGTTACTCGACGGGACAACATGAAAAACTGTTTTTT.

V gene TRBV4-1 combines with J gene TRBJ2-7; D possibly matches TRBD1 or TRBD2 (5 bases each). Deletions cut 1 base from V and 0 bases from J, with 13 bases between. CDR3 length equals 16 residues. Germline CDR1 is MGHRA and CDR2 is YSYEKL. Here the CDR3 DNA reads TGCGCCAGCAGCCAAGGAAGGGGAGCAAGCTCCTACGAGCAGTACTTC. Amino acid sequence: CASSQGRGASSYEQYF.

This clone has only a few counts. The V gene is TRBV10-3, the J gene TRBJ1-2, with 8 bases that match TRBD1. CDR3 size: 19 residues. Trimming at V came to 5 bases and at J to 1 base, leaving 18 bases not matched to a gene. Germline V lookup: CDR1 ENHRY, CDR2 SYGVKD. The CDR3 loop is CAISIRIYVKGQDNYGYTF. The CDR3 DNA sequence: TGTGCCATCAGTATTCGAATCTATGTCAAGGGACAGGATAACTATGGCTACACCTTC.

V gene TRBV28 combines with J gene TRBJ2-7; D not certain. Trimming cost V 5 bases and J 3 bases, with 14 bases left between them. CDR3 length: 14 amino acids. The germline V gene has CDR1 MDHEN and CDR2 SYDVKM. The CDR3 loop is CASSPLPTVYEQYF. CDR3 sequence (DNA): TGTGCCAGCAGTCCCCTCCCCACAGTCTACGAGCAGTACTTC.

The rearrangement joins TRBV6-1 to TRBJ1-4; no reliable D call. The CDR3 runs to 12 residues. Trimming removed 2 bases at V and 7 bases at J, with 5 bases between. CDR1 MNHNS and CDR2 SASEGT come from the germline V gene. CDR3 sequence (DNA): TGTGCCAGCAGTGAACTCGGTGAAAAACTGTTTTTT. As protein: CASSELGEKLFF.

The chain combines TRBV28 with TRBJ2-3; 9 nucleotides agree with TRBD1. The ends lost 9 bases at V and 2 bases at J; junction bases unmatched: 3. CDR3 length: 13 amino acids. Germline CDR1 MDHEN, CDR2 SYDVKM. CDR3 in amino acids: CASGQGPTDTQYF. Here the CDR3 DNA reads TGTGCCAGTGGACAGGGGCCCACAGATACGCAGTATTTT.

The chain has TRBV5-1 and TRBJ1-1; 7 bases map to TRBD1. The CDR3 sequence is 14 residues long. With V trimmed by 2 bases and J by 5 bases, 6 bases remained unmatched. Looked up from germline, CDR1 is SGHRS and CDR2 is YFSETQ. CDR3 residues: CASSFQGEGTEAFF. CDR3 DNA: TGCGCCAGCAGCTTCCAGGGGGAGGGAACTGAAGCTTTCTTT.

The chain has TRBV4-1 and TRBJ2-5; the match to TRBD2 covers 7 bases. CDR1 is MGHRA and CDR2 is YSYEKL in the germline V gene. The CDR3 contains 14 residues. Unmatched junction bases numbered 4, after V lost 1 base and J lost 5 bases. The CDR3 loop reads CASSQVGRVETQYF. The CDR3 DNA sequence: TGCGCCAGCAGCCAAGTTGGGAGGGTTGAGACCCAGTACTTC.

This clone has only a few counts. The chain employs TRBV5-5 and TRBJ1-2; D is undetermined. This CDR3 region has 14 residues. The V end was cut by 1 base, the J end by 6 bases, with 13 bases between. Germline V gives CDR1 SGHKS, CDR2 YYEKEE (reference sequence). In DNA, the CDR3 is TGTGCCAGCAGCTTGTGGGCAGGAAGTAATGGCTACACCTTC. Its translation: CASSLWAGSNGYTF.

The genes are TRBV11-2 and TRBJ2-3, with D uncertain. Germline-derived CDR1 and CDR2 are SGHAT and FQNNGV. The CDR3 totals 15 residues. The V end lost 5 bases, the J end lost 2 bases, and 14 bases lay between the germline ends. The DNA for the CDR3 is TGTGCCAGCAGCCCCTTGAAGGCCCTCACAGATACGCAGTATTTT. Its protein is CASSPLKALTDTQYF.

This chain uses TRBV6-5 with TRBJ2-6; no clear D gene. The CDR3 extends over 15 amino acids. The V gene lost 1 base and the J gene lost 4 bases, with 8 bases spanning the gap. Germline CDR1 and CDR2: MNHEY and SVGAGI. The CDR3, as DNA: TGTGCCAGCAGTTACTGGGGAACCGGGGCCAACGTCCTGACTTTC. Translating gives CASSYWGTGANVLTF.

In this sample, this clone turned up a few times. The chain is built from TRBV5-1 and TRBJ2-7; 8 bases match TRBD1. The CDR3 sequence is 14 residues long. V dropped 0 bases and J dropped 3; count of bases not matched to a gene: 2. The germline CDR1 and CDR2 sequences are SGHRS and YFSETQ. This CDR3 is CASSLGGTGYEQYF. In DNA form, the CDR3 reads TGCGCCAGCAGCTTGGGTGGGACAGGCTACGAGCAGTACTTC.

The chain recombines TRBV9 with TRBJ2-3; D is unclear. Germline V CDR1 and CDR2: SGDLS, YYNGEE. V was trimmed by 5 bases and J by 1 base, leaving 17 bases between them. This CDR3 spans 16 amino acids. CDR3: CASSYWLESRTDTQYF. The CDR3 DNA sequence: TGTGCCAGCAGTTACTGGCTAGAGAGCCGCACAGATACGCAGTATTTT.

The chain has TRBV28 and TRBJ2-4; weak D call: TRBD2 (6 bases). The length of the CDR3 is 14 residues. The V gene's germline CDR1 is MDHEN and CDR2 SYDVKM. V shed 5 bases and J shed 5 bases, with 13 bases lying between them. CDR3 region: CASSPRWGENIQYF. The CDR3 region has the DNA TGTGCCAGCAGTCCTAGGTGGGGGGAAAACATTCAGTACTTC.

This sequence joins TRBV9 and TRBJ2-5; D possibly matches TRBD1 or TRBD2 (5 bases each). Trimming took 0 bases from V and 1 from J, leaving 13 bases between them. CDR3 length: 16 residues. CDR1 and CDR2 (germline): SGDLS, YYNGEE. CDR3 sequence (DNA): TGTGCCAGCAGCGTAGCTTGGCAGGGAGCCCAAGAGACCCAGTACTTC. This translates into CASSVAWQGAQETQYF.

The CDR3 sequence is CASSLTWGAQETQYF. CDR3 sequence (DNA): TGTGCCAGCAGTTTAACTTGGGGGGCCCAAGAGACCCAGTACTTC. The V gene is TRBV28, the J gene TRBJ2-5; D could derive from TRBD1 or TRBD2 (6 bases each). The ends were cut back, 2 bases at V and 1 base at J, with 11 bases in the middle. CDR1 and CDR2 (germline): MDHEN, SYDVKM. The CDR3 contains 15 residues.

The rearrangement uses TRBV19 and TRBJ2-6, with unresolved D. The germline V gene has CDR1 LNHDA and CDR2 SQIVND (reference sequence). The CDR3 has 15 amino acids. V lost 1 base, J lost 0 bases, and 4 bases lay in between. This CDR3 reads CASSIGLSGANVLTF. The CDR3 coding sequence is TGTGCCAGTAGTATAGGTCTCTCTGGGGCCAACGTCCTGACTTTC. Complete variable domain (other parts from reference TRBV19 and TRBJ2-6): DGGITQSPKYLFRKEGQNVTLSCEQNLNHDAMYWYRQDPGQGLRLIYYSQIVNDFQKGDIAEGYSVSREKKESFPLTVTSAQKNPTAFYLCASSIGLSGANVLTFGAGSRLTVL.

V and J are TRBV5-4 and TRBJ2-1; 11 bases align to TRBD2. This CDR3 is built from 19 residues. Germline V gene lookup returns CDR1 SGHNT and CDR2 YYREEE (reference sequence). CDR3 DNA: TGTGCAAACAGGGCGGGACTAGCGGCCAGACGTCGCTCCTACAATGAGCAGTTCTTC. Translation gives CANRAGLAARRRSYNEQFF.

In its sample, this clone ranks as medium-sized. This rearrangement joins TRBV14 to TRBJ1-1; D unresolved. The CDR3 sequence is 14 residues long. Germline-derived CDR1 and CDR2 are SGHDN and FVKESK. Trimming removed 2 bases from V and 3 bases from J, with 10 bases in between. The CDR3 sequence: CASSQRLWDTEAFF. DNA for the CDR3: TGTGCCAGCAGCCAACGGCTGTGGGACACTGAAGCTTTCTTT.

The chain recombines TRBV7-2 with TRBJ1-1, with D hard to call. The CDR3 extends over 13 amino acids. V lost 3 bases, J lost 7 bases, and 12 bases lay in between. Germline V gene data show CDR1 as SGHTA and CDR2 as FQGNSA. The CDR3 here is CASSFSYLLEAFF. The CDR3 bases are TGTGCCAGCAGCTTCTCCTACCTTCTTGAAGCTTTCTTT.

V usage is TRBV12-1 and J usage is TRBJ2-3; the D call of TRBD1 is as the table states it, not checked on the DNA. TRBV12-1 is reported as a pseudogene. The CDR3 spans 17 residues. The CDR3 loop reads CASSFDPQGRSSDTQYF. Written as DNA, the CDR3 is TGTGCCAGCAGCTTTGATCCTCAGGGAAGGAGTTCAGATACGCAGTATTTT.